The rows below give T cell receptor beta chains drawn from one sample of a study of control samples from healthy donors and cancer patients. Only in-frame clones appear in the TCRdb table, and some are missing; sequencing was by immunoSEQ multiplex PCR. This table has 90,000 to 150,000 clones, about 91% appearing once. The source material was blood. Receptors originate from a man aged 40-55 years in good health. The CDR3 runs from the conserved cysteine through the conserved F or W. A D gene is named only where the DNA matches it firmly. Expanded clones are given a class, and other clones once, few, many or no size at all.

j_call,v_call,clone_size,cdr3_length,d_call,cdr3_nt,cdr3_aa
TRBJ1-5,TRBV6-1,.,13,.,TGTGCCAGCAGTGGAGCCCAAGGGCAGCCCCAGCATTTT,CASSGAQGQPQHF
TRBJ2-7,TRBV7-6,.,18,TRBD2,TGTGCCAGCAGCTTAGGGGGGACTAGCGGGGGCCTAGGGTACGAGCAGTACTTC,CASSLGGTSGGLGYEQYF
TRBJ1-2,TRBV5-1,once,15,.,TGCGCCAGCAGCTTGGCGCCGGGGGTGTACTATGGCTACACCTTC,CASSLAPGVYYGYTF
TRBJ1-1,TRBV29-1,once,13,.,TGCAGCGTTGAAGTAGGCAGGAACACTGAAGCTTTCTTT,CSVEVGRNTEAFF
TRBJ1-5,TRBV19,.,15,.,TGTGCCAGTAGTATAGAATCTTACGGTTATCAGCCCCAGCATTTT,CASSIESYGYQPQHF
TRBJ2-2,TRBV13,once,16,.,TGTGCCAGCAGCTCCCCCGAAACTCCGAACACCGGGGAGCTGTTTTTT,CASSSPETPNTGELFF
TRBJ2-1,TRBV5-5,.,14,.,TGTGCCAGCAGCAGATTGGAGGCCGGGATGGGGCAGTTCTTC,CASSRLEAGMGQFF
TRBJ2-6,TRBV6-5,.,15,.,TGTGCCAGCAAGGCAGGCCCGAGTGGGGCCAACGTCCTGACTTTC,CASKAGPSGANVLTF
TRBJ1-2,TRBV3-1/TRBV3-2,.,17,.,TGTGCCAGCAGCGACACGAGTGGAGGACCTGACAACTATGGCTACACCTTC,CASSDTSGGPDNYGYTF
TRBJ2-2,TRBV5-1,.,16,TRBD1,TGCGCCAGCACACCTTATGGGACAGGGAACACCGGGGAGCTGTTTTTT,CASTPYGTGNTGELFF
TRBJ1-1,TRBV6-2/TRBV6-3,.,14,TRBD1,TGTGCCAGCAGTAGATCCGACAGGGGGTCTGAAGCTTTCTTT,CASSRSDRGSEAFF
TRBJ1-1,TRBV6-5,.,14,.,TGTGCCAGCAGCCGAGACAGAAAGAACACTGAAGCTTTCTTT,CASSRDRKNTEAFF
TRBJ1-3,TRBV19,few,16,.,TGTGCTAAGCAGGGGAGGGAGGACAAAGGGTGTAACACCATATATTTT,CAKQGREDKGCNTIYF
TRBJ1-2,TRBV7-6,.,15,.,TGTGCCAGCAGCCCATCACAGGGCAGTAGGGGTGGCTACACCTTC,CASSPSQGSRGGYTF
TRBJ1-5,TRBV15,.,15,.,TGTGCCACCAGCAGAGACCGAGGGGCCAATCAGCCCCAGCATTTT,CATSRDRGANQPQHF
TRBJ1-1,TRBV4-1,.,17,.,TGCGCCAGCAGCCAAGATTTCGGGGGCTGGATGAACACTGAAGCTTTCTTT,CASSQDFGGWMNTEAFF
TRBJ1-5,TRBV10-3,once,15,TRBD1,TGTGCCATCAGTGAGCCGAACAGGGGGAATCAGCCCCAGCATTTT,CAISEPNRGNQPQHF
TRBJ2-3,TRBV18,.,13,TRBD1,TGTGCCAGCTCAGGGACAGGGGGCCATACGCAGTATTTT,CASSGTGGHTQYF
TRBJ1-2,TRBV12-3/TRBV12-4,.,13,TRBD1,TGTGCCAGCAGATTACAGGGGGCAGGTGGCTACACCTTC,CASRLQGAGGYTF
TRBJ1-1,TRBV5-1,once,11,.,TGCGCCAGCAGCTTGGGCGGAGAAGCTTTCTTT,CASSLGGEAFF
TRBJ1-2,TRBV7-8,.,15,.,TGTGCCAGCAGCCGCTTTCCGCGGGCAGGAGATGGCTACACCTTC,CASSRFPRAGDGYTF
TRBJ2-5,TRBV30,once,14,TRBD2,TGTGCCTGGAGGCTAGCGGGGACCAGGGAGACCCAGTACTTC,CAWRLAGTRETQYF
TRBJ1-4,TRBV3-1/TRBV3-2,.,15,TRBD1,TGTGCCAGCAGCCAAGCCCGGGACAGGGGGTCGCAACTGTTTTTT,CASSQARDRGSQLFF
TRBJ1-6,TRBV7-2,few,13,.,TGTGCCAGCAGCTTAGGGAACCAGTCACCCCTCCACTTT,CASSLGNQSPLHF
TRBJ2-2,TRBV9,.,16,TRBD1,TGTGCCAGCAGCTCCCCGACAGGGACGGTTCCCGGGGAGCTGTTTTTT,CASSSPTGTVPGELFF
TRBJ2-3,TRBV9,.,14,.,TGTGCCAGCAGCCGGGGGGCCGACCCAGATACGCAGTATTTT,CASSRGADPDTQYF
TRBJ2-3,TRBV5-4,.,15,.,TGTGCCAGCAGCTTTTTTTCTAGGGGCACAGATACGCAGTATTTT,CASSFFSRGTDTQYF
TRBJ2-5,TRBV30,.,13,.,TGTGCCTGGAGGATCGCCCCCCAAGAGACCCAGTACTTC,CAWRIAPQETQYF
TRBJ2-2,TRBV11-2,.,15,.,TGTGCCAGCAGCTTGACAGTAACGAACACCGGGGAGCTGTTTTTT,CASSLTVTNTGELFF